This TCR beta chain is from a study of blood T cell repertoires in COVID-19. Study background: Italy, Spain and the United States were the sources of the convalescent and acute COVID-19 samples. T cells, B-cell-depleted T cells, or PBMCs supplied cDNA or gDNA.

Per the original data handling: Amplifying reference gene primers gave estimates of nucleated cell counts. Data came from immunoSEQ multiplex PCR; TCRdb stores just in-frame clones and leaves some out. Clone size and V and J calls were adopted from that table, with D and trimming inferred from the DNA. Of 200,000 to 250,000 clones listed, roughly 79% are singletons. After removal of 2 bases from V and 7 bases from J, the junction contained 5 bases not matched to a gene. The CDR3 length is 13 residues. Per the germline V gene, CDR1 is GTSNPN and CDR2 is SVGIG (reference sequence). This chain uses TRBV30 with TRBJ1-2, with TRBD1 matching over 9 bases. The TCR comes from a woman older than 75 with acute or convalescent COVID-19. Sequencing input: peripheral blood. DNA of the CDR3: TGTGCCTGGAGTCCCGGGACAGGGAGTGGCTACACCTTC. This sequence encodes CAWSPGTGSGYTF.